This record covers a single T cell receptor (beta chain). This entry belongs to a study of blood T cells in healthy people across ages. Looking at the study overall: Per two T cells, about one barcoded beta molecule was captured through template switching.

The authors ran a second PCR of roughly 6 to 12 cycles using a sample-barcoded 5' primer and a J-beta primer mix. Each CDR3 protein is one row after TCRdb ran MiXCR on the 5' RACE reads. Of hundreds of thousands of distinct CDR3 sequences listed, approximately 60% were seen once; the top ten hold roughly 25%. There are 19 residues in the CDR3. The J gene is TRBJ2-7, the V gene TRBV21-1; TRBD2 is the table's D call, not checked against the DNA. TRBV21-1 is a pseudogene. What was sequenced was blood. The sequence was obtained from a man aged 40-50 years in good health. CDR3 in amino acids: CASSKGGGQGDLFSYEQYF. The CDR3 nucleotides read TGTGCCAGCAGCAAAGGAGGAGGGCAGGGCGACCTGTTCTCCTACGAGCAGTACTTC.